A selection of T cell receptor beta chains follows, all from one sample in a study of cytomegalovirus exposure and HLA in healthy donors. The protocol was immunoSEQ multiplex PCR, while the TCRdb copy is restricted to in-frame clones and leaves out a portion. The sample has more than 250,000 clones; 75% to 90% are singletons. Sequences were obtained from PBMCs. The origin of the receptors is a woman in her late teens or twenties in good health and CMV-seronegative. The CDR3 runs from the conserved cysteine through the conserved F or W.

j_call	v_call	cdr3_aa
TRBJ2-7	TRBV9	CASSVEWDSGSYEQYF
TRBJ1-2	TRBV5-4	CASSLDRGVYGYTF
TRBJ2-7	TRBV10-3	CAIRAQGSHEQYF
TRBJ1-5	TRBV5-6	CASSLWDRVNQPQHF
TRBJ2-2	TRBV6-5	CASSLAGSTGELFF
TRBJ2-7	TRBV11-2	CASSLESGRTPEQYF
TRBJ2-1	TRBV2	CASSGLARNVGQFF
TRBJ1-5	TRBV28	CASSLWGTGVDNQPQHF
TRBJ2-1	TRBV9	CASSAGTSGNSYNEQFF
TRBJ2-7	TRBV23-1	CASSQPGLGSYEQYF
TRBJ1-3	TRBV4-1	CASSQVWGDYSGNTIYF
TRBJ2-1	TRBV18	CASSPQGGQGSNNEQFF
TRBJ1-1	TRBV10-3	CAISERQIEAFF
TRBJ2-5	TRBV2	CASRDGLAGETQYF
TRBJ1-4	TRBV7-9	CASSLETENEKLFF
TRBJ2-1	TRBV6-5	CASSDGTSGRNEQFF
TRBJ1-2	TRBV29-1	CSVGGQTKSYTF